One TCR beta chain is described in this entry. Its specificity is unknown. This specimen belongs to a study of T cell responses to AZD1222 COVID-19 vaccine. Study-level results: Among the donors, most were white British and more were female, and clonal diversity was possibly underestimated. An increase in Spike-specific TCR breadth and depth was observed after two AZD1222 doses. Repertoire samples came only from after the peak T cell response.

The repertoire was sequenced with immunoSEQ multiplex PCR; TCRdb's copy has only in-frame clones and lacks some. This sample has fewer than 120,000 clones, with about 85% found just once. The receptor was derived from an adult in good health. The input for sequencing was peripheral blood, taken on day 0 of AZD1222 vaccination.

CDR3 nucleotides: TGTGCCAGCAGCCATGGGATTTACGAGCAGTACTTC. This sequence encodes CASSHGIYEQYF. The chain joins TRBV5-6 to TRBJ2-7; D gene uncertain. CDR1 is SGHDT and CDR2 is YYEEEE in the germline V gene. The V end was cut by 4 bases, the J end by 4 bases, with 9 bases between. The CDR3 contains 12 residues.